This section outlines one T cell receptor (beta chain) sequence together with its context. As handled by the study authors: Nucleated cell number was recorded as an estimate derived from reference gene primer amplification. Profiling relied on immunoSEQ multiplex PCR, and the TCRdb table lists in-frame clones only, not all of them. The DNA gave D and trimming, while V, J and clone size come from that table. This sample has around 160,000 clones; around 90% occur once, and the top ten carry roughly 2.3%. These data come from a study of blood T cell repertoires in COVID-19. Looking at the study overall: Researchers got acute and convalescent COVID-19 samples from the United States, Italy and Spain. T cells, B-cell-depleted T cells, or PBMCs supplied cDNA or gDNA.

CDR1 and CDR2 (germline): SGHRS, YFSETQ. There are 20 residues in the CDR3. V lost 4 bases, J lost 1 base, and 17 bases stayed unmatched. The sequence was collected from a man between 18 and 29 years old with acute or convalescent COVID-19. The material sequenced was peripheral blood. This sequence joins TRBV5-1 and TRBJ2-1; 10 nucleotides agree with TRBD1. For the CDR3, the DNA is TGCGCCAGCAGCCCGCAACCGGGACAGGGGCTAAAGGGATCCTACAATGAGCAGTTCTTC. This encodes CASSPQPGQGLKGSYNEQFF.